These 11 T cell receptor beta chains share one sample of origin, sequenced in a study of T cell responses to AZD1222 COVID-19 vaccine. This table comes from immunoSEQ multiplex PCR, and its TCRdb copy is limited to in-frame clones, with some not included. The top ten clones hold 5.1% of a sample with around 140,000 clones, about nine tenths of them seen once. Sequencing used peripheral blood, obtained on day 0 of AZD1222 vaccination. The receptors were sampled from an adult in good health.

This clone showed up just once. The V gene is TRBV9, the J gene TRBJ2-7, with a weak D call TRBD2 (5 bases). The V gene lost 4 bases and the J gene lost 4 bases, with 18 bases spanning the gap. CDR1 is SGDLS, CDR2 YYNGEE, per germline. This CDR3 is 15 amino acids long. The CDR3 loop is CASSSEGRPLYEQYF. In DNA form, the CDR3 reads TGTGCCAGCAGCTCAGAGGGTCGGCCCCTGTACGAGCAGTACTTC.

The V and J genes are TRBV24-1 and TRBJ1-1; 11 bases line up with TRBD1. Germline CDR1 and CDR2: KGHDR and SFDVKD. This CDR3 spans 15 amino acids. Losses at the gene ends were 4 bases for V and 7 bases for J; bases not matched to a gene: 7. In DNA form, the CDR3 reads TGTGCCACCAGTGACCACAGGACAGGGGGCCGTGAAGCTTTCTTT. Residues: CATSDHRTGGREAFF.

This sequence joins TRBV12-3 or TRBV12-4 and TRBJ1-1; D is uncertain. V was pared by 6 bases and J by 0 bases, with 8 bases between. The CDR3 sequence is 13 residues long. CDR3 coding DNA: TGTGCCAGCAGCGAATTTTTGAACACTGAAGCTTTCTTT. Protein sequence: CASSEFLNTEAFF.

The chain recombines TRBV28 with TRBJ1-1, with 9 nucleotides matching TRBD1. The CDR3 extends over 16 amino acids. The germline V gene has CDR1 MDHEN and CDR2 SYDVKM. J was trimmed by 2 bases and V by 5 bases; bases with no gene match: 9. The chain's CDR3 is CASSVTGGRRNTEAFF. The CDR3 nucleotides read TGTGCCAGCAGTGTCACAGGGGGCAGAAGAAACACTGAAGCTTTCTTT.

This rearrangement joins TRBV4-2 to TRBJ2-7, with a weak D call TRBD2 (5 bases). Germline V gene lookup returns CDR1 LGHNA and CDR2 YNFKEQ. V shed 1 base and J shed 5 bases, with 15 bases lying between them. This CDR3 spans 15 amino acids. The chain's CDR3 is CASSQAELAFHEQYF. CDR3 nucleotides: TGTGCCAGCAGCCAAGCAGAGTTAGCGTTCCACGAGCAGTACTTC.

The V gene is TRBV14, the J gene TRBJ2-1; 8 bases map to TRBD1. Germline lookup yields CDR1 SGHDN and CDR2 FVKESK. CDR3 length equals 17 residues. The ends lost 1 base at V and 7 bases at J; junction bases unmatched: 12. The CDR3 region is CASSQGATGVPGNEQFF. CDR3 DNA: TGTGCCAGCAGCCAAGGAGCGACAGGGGTGCCAGGGAATGAGCAGTTCTTC.

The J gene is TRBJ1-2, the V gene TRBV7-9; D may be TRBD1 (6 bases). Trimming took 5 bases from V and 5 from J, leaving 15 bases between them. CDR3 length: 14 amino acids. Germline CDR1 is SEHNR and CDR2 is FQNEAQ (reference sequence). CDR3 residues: CASSHTDRSYGYTF. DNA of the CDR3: TGTGCCAGCAGCCACACCGACAGGAGTTATGGCTACACCTTC.

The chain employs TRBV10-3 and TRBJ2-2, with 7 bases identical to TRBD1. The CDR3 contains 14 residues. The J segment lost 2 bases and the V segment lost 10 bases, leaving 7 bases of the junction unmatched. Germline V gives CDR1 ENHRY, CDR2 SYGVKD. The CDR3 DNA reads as TGTGCCACCACTGGACAGGCCAACACCGGGGAGCTGTTTTTT. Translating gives CATTGQANTGELFF.

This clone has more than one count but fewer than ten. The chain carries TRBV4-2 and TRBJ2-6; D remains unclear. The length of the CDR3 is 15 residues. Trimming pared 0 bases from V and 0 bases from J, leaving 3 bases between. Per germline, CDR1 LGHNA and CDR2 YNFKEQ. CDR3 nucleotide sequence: TGTGCCAGCAGCCAAGACAACTCTGGGGCCAACGTCCTGACTTTC. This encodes CASSQDNSGANVLTF.

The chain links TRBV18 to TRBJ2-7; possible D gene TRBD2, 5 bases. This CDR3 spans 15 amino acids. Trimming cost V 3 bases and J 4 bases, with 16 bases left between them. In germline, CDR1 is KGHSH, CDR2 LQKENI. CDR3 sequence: CASSPFRDSTYEQYF. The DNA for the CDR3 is TGTGCCAGCTCACCCTTCCGGGATTCCACTTACGAGCAGTACTTC.

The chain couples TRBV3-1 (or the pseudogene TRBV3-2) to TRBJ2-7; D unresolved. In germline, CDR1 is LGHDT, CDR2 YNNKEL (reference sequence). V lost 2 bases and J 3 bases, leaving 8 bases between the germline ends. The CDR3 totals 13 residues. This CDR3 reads CASSQTTVYEQYF. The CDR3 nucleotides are TGTGCCAGCAGCCAAACTACTGTCTACGAGCAGTACTTC.